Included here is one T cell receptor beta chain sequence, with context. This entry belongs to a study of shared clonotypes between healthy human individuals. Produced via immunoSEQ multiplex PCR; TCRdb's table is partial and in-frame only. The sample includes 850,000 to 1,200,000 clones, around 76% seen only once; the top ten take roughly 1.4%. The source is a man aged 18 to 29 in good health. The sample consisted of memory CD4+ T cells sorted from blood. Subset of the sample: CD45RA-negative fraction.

Here the CDR3 DNA reads TGTGCCAGTAGGTTACAGGGGGCTGTGGCAGATACGCAGTATTTT. It encodes CASRLQGAVADTQYF. The rearrangement joins TRBV19 to TRBJ2-3; the match to TRBD1 covers 9 bases. V lost 6 bases to trimming and J lost 4 bases; unmatched junction nucleotides: 8. The CDR3 has 15 amino acids. The V gene's germline CDR1 is LNHDA and CDR2 SQIVND (reference sequence).